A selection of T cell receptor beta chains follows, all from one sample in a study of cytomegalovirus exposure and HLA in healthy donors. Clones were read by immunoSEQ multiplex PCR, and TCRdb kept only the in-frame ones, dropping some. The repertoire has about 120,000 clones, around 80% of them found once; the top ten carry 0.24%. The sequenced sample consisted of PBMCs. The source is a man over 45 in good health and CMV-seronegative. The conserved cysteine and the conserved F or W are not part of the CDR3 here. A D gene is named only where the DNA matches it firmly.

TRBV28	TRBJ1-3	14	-	ASSLLSSVSGNTIY
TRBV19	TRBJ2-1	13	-	ASSIQGGSYNEQF
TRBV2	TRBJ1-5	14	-	ASEGNSFRSNQPQH
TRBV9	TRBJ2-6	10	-	ASSVGARVLT
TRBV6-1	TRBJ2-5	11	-	ASSENRDGTQY
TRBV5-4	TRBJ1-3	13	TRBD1	ASSSVTGVGNTIY
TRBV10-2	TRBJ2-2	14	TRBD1	ASSSWGQGNTGELF
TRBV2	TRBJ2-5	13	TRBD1	ASSELREGAGTQY
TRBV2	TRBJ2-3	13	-	ASSVGGWGTDTQY
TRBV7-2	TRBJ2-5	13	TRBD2	ASTLRAGGLETQY
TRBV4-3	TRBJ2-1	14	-	ASSQDRNSVHNEQF
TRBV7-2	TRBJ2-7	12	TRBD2	ASSSTSGTYEQY
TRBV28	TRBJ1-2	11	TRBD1	ASSQGQVYGYT
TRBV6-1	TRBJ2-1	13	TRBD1	ASSLDRGLYNEQF
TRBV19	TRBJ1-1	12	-	ASSSQALGTEAF
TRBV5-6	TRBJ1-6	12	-	ASSENRKNSPLH
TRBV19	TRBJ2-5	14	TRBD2	ASSIAPSGGQETQY
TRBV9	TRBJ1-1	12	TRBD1	ASSVNRGNTEAF
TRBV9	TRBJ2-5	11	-	ASSVGGQETQY
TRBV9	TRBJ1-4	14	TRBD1	ASSSGGTGGNEKLF
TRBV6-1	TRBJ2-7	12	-	ASSWTDGAYEQY
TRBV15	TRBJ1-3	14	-	ATSRDPTLEGNTIY
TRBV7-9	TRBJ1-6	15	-	ASSNTGMSSYNSPLH
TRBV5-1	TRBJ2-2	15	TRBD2	ASSSTSGGIITGELF
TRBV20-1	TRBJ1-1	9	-	SGGGVSEAF
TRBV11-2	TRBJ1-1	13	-	ASSLSGRGGTEAF
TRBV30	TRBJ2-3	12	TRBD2	AWSAGGPTDTQY
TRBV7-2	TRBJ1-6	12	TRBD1	ASSEQGDNSPLH
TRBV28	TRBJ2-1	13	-	ASSFYRSSYNEQF
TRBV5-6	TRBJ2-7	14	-	ASSPPSGTYFYEQY
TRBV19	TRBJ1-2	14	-	ASSIGRGGIDYGYT
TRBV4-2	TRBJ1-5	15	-	ASSQEGVGGSNQPQH
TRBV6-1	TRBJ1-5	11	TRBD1	ASSLDRDQPQH
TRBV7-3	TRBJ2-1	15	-	ASSLITFGQTNNEQF
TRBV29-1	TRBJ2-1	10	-	STGDGPGGQF
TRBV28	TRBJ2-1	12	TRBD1	ASIEQGARNEQF
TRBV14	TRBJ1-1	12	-	ASSQGGWNTEAF
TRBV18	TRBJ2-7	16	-	ASSPSAFGSGSSYEQY
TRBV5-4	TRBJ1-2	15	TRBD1	ASGDGYGQGGLYGYT
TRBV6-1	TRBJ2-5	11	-	ATEGRDQETQY